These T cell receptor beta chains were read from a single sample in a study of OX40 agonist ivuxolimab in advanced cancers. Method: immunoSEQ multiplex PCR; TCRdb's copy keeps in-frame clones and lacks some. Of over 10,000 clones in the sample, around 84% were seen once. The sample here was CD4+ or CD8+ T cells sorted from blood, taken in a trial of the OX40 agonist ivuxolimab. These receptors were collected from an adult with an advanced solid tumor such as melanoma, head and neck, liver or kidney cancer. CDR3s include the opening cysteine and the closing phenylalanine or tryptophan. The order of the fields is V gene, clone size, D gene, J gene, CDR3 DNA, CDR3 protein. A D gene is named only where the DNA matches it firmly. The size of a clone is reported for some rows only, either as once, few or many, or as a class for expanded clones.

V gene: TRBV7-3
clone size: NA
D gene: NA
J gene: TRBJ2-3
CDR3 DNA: TGTGCCAGCAGCTTGGGGAGTTCGACAGATACGCAGTATTTT
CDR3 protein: CASSLGSSTDTQYF

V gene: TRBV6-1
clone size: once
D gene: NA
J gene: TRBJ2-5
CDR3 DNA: TGTGCCAGCAGTGAAGGGACTATCGGGTGGGAGACCCAGTACTTC
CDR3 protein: CASSEGTIGWETQYF

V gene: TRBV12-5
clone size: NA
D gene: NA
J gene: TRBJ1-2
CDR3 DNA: TGTGCTAGTGGTCCCGGGGAGCGGGGCTACACCTTC
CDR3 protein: CASGPGERGYTF

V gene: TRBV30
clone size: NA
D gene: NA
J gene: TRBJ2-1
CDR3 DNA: TGTGCCTGGAGCCTACTGTTCGGGACGGATGAGCAGTTCTTC
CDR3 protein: CAWSLLFGTDEQFF

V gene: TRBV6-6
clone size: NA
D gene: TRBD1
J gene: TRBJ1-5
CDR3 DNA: TGTGCCAGCAGTTATGGGGACAGGGTGGGTCAGCCCCAGCATTTT
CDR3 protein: CASSYGDRVGQPQHF

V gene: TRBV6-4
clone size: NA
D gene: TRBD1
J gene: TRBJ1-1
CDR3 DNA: TGTGCCAGCAGTGACTACAGGGGCACTGAAGCTTTCTTT
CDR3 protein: CASSDYRGTEAFF

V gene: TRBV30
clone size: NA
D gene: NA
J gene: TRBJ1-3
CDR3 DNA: TGTGCCTGGAGTGTATCCGGAAACACCATATATTTT
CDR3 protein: CAWSVSGNTIYF

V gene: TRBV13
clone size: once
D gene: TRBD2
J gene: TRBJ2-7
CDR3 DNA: TGTGCCAGCAGCTCTCCAGCGGGAACCTACGAGCAGTACTTC
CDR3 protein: CASSSPAGTYEQYF

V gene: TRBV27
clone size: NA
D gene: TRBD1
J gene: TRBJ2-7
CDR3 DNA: TGTGCCAGCAGTAGGACAGGGCTGAGCTCCTACGAGCAGTACTTC
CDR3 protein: CASSRTGLSSYEQYF

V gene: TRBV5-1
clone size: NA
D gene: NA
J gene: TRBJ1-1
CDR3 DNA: TGCGCCAGCAGCTTGTCTGGAAAGAACACTGAAGCTTTCTTT
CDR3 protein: CASSLSGKNTEAFF

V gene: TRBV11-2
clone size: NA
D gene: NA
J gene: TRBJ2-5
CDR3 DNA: TGTGCCAGCAGCTTTATGGGTTCGTACCAAGAGACCCAGTACTTC
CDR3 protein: CASSFMGSYQETQYF

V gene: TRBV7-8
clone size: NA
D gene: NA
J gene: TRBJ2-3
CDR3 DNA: TGTGCCAGCAGCTCTGCCGGGGGGACAACAGATACGCAGTATTTT
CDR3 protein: CASSSAGGTTDTQYF

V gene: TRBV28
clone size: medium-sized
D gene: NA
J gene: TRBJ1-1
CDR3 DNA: TGTGCCAGCAGTTTCCGGGGGACTGAAGCTTTCTTT
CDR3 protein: CASSFRGTEAFF

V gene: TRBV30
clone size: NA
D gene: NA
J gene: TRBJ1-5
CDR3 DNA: TGTGCCTGGAGTGTACGCGGGGGAGGCAATCAGCCCCAGCATTTT
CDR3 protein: CAWSVRGGGNQPQHF

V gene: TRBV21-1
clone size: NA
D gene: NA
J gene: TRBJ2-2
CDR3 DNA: TGTGCCAGCAGCAAAGAGGGGGGAACCGGGGAGCTGTTTTTT
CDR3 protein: CASSKEGGTGELFF

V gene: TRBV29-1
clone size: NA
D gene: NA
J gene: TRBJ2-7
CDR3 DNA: TGCAGCGTTGTCCCCTCGTCCTCACATACCTACGAGCAGTACTTC
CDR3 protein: CSVVPSSSHTYEQYF

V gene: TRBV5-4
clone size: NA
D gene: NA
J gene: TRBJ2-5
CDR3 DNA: TGTGCCAGCAGCTTGGTGGTGGCAGGGCAAGAGACCCAGTACTTC
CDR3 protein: CASSLVVAGQETQYF

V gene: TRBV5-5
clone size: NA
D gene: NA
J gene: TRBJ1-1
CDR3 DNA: TGTGCCAGCAGCTTCGTTCGAAACACTGAAGCTTTCTTT
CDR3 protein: CASSFVRNTEAFF

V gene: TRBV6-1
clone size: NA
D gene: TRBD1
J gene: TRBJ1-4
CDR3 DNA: TGTGCCAGCAGTGAGGGACAGGGGTTTGAAAAACTGTTTTTT
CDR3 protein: CASSEGQGFEKLFF

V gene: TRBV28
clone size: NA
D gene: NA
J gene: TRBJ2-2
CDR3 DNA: TGTGCCATTACTGACGGGTTTTTGAACACCGGGGAGCTGTTTTTT
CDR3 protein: CAITDGFLNTGELFF

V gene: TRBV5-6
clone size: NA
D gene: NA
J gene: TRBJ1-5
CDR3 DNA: TGTGCCAGCAGCTTGGGGGGCCCTTATAGCAATCAGCCCCAGCATTTT
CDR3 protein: CASSLGGPYSNQPQHF

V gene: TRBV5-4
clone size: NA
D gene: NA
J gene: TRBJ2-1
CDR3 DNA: TGTGCCAGCAGCGGTGACAGCTCGAACTCCTACAATGAGCAGTTCTTC
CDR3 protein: CASSGDSSNSYNEQFF

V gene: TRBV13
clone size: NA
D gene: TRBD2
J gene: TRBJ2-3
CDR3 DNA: TGTGCCAGCAGCTTAGCTCCAGCGGGAGGGCCAGATACGCAGTATTTT
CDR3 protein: CASSLAPAGGPDTQYF

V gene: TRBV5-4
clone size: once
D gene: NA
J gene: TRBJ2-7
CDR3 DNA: TGTGCCAGCAGCTTGGGTGTCTACGAGCAGTACTTC
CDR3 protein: CASSLGVYEQYF

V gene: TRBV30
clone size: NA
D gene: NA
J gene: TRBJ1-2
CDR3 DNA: TGTGCCTGGAGTGCCCAAACCCGAGGACCAAGGAGGGGCTACACCTTC
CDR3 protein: CAWSAQTRGPRRGYTF

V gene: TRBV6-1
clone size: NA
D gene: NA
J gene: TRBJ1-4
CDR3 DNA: TGTGCCAGCAGTGAAGAACATGCTGAAAAACTGTTTTTT
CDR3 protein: CASSEEHAEKLFF

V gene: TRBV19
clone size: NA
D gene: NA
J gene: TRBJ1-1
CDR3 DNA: TGTGCCAGTAATCCGCGGACGGGGGGCATGAACACTGAAGCTTTCTTT
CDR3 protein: CASNPRTGGMNTEAFF

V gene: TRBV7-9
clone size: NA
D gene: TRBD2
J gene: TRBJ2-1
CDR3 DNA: TGTGCCAGCAGCTCAGGACTAGCGGGATATTATGAGCAGTTCTTC
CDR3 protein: CASSSGLAGYYEQFF

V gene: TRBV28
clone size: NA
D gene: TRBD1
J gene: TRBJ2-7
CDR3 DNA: TGTGCCAGCAGTCCACCGGTCCGGGACAGGGGGTGGTACGAGCAGTACTTC
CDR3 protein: CASSPPVRDRGWYEQYF

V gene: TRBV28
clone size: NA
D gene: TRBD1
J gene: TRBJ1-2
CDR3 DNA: TGTGCCAAAAGACAGGGGGACTATGGCTACACCTTC
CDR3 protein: CAKRQGDYGYTF

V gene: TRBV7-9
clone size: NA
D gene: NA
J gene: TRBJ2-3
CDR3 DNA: TGTGCCAGCAGCTTTCCTAGCACAGATACGCAGTATTTT
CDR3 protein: CASSFPSTDTQYF

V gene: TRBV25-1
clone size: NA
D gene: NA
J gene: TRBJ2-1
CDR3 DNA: TGTGCCAGCAGTGGGGGTTGGGGGGTCTCCTACAATGAGCAGTTCTTC
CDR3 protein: CASSGGWGVSYNEQFF

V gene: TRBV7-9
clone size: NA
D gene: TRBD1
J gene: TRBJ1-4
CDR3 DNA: TGTGCCAGCAGCTCGACAGGGGGGAATGAAAAACTGTTTTTT
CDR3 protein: CASSSTGGNEKLFF

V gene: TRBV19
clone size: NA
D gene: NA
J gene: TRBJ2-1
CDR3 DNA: TGTGCCAGTAGTATAGATCTGGAGTCCTACAATGAGCAGTTCTTC
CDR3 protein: CASSIDLESYNEQFF

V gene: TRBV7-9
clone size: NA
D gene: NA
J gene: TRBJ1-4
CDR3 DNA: TGTGCCAGCAGCAGAGCCCCGGGCGCCAGCGATGAAAAACTGTTTTTT
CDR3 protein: CASSRAPGASDEKLFF

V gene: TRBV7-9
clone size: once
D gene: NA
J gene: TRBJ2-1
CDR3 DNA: TGTGCCAGCATCCAGAATCCGGGACCAAGCTCCTACAATGAGCAGTTCTTC
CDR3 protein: CASIQNPGPSSYNEQFF

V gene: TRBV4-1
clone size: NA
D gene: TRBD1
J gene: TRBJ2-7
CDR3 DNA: TGCGCCAGCAGCCAAGTCGTCTCAGTAGGACAGGGCTCCTACGAGCAGTACTTC
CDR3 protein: CASSQVVSVGQGSYEQYF

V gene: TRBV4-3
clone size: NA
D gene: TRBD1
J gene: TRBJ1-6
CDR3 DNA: TGCGCCAGCAGCCAAGGAGCCGGGACAGCAAATTCACCCCTCCACTTT
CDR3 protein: CASSQGAGTANSPLHF

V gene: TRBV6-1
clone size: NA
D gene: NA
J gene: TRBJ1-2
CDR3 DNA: TGTGCCAGCAGTGACGGGCCTGGGATAAACTATGGCTACACCTTC
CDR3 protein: CASSDGPGINYGYTF

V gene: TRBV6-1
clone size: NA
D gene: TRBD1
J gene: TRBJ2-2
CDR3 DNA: TGTGCCAGCAGGGGAAGGACAGGGCCCGGGGAGCTGTTTTTT
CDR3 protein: CASRGRTGPGELFF

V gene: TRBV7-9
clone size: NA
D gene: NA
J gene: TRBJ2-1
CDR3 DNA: TGTGCCAGCAGCCGCCCGGACCTCCAGGGCTACAATGAGCAGTTCTTC
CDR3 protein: CASSRPDLQGYNEQFF

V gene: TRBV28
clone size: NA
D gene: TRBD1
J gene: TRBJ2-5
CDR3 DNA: TGTGCCAGCAGCCCCGGGATATTACAGGGGGAAGAGCAGTACTTC
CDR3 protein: CASSPGILQGEEQYF

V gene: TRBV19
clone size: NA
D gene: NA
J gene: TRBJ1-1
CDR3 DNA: TGTGCCAGTTGGGGGGGCCTAAACACTGAAGCTTTCTTT
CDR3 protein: CASWGGLNTEAFF

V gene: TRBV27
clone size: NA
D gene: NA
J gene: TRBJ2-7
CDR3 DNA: TGTGCCAGCAGCCTTGGCGGCGAGCAGTACTTC
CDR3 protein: CASSLGGEQYF

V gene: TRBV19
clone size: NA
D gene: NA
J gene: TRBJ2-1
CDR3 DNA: TGTGCCAGTAAGGCCAGGCGGGACTCCTACAATGAGCAGTTCTTC
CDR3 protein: CASKARRDSYNEQFF

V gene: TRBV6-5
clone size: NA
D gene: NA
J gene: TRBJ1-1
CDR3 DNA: TGTGCCAGCAGAACTCCGGGGGTGAACACTGAAGCTTTCTTT
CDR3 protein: CASRTPGVNTEAFF

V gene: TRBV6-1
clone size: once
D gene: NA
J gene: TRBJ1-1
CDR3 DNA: TGTGCCAGCAGTGGTCGTCAGCTTGAGGCTTTCTTT
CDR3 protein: CASSGRQLEAFF

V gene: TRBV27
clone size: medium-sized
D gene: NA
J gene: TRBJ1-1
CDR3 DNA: TGTGCCAGCGGTGCGTACACTGAAGCTTTCTTT
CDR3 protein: CASGAYTEAFF

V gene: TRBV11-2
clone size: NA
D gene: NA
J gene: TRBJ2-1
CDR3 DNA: TGTGCCAGCAGCTTAGGTAGCGAGCAGTTCTTC
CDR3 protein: CASSLGSEQFF

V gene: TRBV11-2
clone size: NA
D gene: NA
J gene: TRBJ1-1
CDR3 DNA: TGTGCCAGCAGCCCGTGGGGCTGGACCCCTCTACCTGAAGCTTTCTTT
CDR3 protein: CASSPWGWTPLPEAFF

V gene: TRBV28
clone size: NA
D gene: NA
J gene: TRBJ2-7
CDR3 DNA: TGTGCCAGCAGTAAGGCTCGAGACACAGCCGAGCAGTACTTC
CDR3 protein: CASSKARDTAEQYF

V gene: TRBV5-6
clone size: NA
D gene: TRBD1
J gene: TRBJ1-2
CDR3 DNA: TGTGCCAGCAGCTTGGGGGACAGTAACTATGGCTACACCTTC
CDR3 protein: CASSLGDSNYGYTF

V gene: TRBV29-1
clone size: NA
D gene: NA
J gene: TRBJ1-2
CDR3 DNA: TGCAGCGTTGACAGGGCACAGGGAAGTGGCTACACCTTC
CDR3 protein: CSVDRAQGSGYTF

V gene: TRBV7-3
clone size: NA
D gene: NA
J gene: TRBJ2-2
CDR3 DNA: TGTGCCAGCAGCCCTACAGGGGCCGCCGGGGGTTTGAAGGTGACCGGGGAGCTGTTTTTT
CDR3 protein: CASSPTGAAGGLKVTGELFF

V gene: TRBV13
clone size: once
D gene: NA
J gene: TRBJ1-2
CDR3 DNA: TGTGCCAGCAGCCAGGGAGAGAGCAAGGGCTACACCTTC
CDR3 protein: CASSQGESKGYTF

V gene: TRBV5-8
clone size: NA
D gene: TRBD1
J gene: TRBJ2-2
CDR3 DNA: TGTGCCAGCAGCGACGGGACAGCGAACACCGGGGAGCTGTTTTTT
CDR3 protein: CASSDGTANTGELFF

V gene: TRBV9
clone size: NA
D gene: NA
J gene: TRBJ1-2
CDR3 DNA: TGTGCCAGCAGCGTAGGTTTAAATGTGCAAGGCTACACCTTC
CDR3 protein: CASSVGLNVQGYTF

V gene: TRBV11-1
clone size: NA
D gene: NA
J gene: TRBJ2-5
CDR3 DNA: TGTGCCAGCAGCTTAAGTTGGCGGGACCAAGAGACCCAGTACTTC
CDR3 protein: CASSLSWRDQETQYF

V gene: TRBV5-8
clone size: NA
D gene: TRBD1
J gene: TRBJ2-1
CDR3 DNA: TGTGCCAGCAGCCTCGGACAGGATACATACAATGAGCAGTTCTTC
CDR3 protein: CASSLGQDTYNEQFF

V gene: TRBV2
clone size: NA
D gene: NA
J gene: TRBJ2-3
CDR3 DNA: TGTGCCATTCACCCCGCAGATACGCAGTATTTT
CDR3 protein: CAIHPADTQYF